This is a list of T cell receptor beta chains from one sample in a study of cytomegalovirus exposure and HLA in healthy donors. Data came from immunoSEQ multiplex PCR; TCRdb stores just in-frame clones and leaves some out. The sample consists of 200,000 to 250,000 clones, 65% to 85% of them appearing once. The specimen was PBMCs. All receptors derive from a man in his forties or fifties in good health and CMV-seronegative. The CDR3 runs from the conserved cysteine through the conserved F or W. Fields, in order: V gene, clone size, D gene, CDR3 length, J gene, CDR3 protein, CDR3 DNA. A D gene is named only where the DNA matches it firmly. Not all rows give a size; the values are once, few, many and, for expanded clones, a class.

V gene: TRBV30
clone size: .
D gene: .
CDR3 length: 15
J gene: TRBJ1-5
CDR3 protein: CAWSVGGSSNQPQHF
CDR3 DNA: TGTGCCTGGAGTGTAGGAGGGAGTAGCAATCAGCCCCAGCATTTT

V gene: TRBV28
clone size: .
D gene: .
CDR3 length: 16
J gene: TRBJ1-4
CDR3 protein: CASSLYGSATNEKLFF
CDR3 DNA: TGTGCCAGCAGTTTATACGGGTCTGCAACTAATGAAAAACTGTTTTTT

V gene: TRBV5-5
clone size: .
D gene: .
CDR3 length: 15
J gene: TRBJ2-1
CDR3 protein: CASSLTASSYNEQFF
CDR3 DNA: TGTGCCAGCAGCTTGACAGCCAGCTCCTACAATGAGCAGTTCTTC

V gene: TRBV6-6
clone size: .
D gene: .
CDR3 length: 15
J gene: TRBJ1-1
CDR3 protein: CASSYPGTMNTEAFF
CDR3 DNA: TGTGCCAGCAGTTACCCCGGGACAATGAACACTGAAGCTTTCTTT

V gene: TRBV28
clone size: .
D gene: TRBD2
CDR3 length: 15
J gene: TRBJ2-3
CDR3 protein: CASSPRLAGESKQYF
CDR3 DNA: TGTGCCAGCAGTCCGCGACTAGCGGGAGAGTCTAAGCAGTATTTT

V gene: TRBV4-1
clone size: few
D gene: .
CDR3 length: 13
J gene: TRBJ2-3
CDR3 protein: CASSQDNVDTQYF
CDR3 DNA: TGCGCCAGCAGCCAAGATAATGTAGATACGCAGTATTTT

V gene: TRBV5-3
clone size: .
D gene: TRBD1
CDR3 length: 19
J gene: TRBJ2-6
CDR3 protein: CARSLEGTGIASGANVLTF
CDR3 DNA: TGTGCCAGAAGCTTGGAAGGGACAGGGATAGCCTCTGGGGCCAACGTCCTGACTTTC

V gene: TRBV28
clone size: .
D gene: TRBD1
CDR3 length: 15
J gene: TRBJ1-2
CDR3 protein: CASRGQGVGGWGYTF
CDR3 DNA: TGTGCCAGCAGGGGACAGGGGGTTGGGGGTTGGGGCTACACCTTC

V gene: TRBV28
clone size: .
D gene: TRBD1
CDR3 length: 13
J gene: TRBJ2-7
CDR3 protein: CASNTGGSYEQYF
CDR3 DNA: TGTGCCAGCAACACAGGGGGCTCCTACGAGCAGTACTTC

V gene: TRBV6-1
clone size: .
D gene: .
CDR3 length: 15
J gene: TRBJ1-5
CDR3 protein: CASSEGSVSNQPQHF
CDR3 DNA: TGTGCCAGCAGTGAGGGGAGCGTGAGCAATCAGCCCCAGCATTTT

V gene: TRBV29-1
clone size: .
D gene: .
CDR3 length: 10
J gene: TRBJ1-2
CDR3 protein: CSAFGRRYTF
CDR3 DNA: TGCAGCGCGTTTGGGAGACGCTACACCTTC

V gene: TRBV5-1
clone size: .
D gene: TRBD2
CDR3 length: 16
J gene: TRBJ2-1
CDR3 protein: CASSLATSGSKNEQFF
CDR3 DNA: TGCGCCAGCAGCTTGGCGACTAGCGGGAGTAAGAATGAGCAGTTCTTC

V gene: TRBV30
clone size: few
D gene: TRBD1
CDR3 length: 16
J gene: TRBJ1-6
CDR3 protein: CAWSVDRGLYNSPLHF
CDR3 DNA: TGTGCCTGGAGTGTAGACAGGGGGCTCTATAATTCACCCCTCCACTTT

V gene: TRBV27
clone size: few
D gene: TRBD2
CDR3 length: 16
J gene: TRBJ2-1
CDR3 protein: CASSPRTSGRWDEQFF
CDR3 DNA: TGTGCCAGCAGTCCCAGGACTAGCGGGAGGTGGGATGAGCAGTTCTTC

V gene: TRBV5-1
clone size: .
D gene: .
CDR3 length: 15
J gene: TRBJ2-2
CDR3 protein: CASSLTFRGAGELFF
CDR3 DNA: TGCGCCAGCAGCTTGACTTTCAGGGGAGCCGGGGAGCTGTTTTTT

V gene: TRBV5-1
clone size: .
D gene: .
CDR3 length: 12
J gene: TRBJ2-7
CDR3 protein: CASSRTGREQYF
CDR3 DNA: TGCGCCAGCTCTCGAACAGGGCGCGAGCAGTACTTC

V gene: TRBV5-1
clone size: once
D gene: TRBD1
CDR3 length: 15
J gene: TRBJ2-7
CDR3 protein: CASSLGGGNTYEQYF
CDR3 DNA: TGCGCCAGCAGCTTGGGAGGGGGCAACACCTACGAGCAGTACTTC

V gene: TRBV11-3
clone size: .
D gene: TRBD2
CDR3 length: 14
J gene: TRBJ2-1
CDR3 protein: CASSLAGGLDEQFF
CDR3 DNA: TGTGCCAGCAGCTTGGCGGGAGGTTTAGATGAGCAGTTCTTC

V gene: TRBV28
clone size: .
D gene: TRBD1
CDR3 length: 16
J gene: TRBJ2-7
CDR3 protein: CASSLRSGRGPYEQYF
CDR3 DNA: TGTGCCAGCAGTTTAAGGTCCGGCAGGGGGCCCTACGAGCAGTACTTC

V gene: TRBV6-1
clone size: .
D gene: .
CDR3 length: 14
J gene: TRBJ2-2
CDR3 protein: CASSEERNTGELFF
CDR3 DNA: TGTGCCAGCAGTGAAGAGAGAAACACCGGGGAGCTGTTTTTT

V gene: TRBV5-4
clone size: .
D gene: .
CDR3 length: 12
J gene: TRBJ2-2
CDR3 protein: CASSFGTGELFF
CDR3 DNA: TGTGCCAGCAGCTTCGGCACCGGGGAGCTGTTTTTT

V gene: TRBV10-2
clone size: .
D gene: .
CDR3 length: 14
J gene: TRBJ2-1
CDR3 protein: CAIAGRASYNEQFF
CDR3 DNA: TGCGCCATCGCCGGGCGGGCCTCCTACAATGAGCAGTTCTTC

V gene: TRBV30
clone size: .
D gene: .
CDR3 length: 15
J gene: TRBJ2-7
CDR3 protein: CAWSVRGRSSYEQYF
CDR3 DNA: TGTGCCTGGAGTGTACGAGGCCGAAGCTCCTACGAGCAGTACTTC

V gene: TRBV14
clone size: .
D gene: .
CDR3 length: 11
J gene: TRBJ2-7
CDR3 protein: CASSHTYEQYF
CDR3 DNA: TGTGCCAGCAGCCACACCTACGAGCAGTACTTC

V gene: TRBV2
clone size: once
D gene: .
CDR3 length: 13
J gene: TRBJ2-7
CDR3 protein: CASSDDSSYEQYF
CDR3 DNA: TGTGCCAGCAGTGACGACAGCTCCTACGAGCAGTACTTC

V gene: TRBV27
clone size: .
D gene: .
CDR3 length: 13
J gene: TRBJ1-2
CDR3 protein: CASSLSDGYGYTF
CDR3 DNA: TGTGCCAGCAGTTTATCCGACGGGTATGGCTACACCTTC

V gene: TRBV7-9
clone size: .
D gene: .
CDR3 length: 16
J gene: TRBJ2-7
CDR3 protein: CSSSLAGQTIQYEQYF
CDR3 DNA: TGTTCCAGCAGCTTAGCGGGACAGACGATCCAATACGAGCAGTACTTC

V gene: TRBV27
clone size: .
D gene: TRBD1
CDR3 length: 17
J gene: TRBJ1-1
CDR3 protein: CASSFWGQGPMNTEAFF
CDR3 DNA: TGTGCCAGCAGTTTCTGGGGACAGGGCCCGATGAACACTGAAGCTTTCTTT

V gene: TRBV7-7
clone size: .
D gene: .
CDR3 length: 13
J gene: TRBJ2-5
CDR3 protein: CASSQTLAETQYF
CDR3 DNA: TGTGCCAGCAGCCAAACACTAGCCGAGACCCAGTACTTC

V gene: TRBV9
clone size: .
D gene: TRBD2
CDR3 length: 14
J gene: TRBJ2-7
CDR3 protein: CASSEGTSSYEQYF
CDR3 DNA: TGTGCCAGCAGCGAGGGGACTAGCTCCTACGAGCAGTACTTC

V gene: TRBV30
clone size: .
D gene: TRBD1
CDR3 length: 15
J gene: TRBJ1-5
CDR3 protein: CAWRRAGTGHQPQHF
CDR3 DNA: TGTGCCTGGAGACGGGCCGGGACAGGGCATCAGCCCCAGCATTTT

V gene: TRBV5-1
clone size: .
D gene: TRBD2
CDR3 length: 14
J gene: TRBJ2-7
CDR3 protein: CASSRVSGPYEQYF
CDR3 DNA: TGCGCCAGCAGCAGGGTTAGCGGGCCCTACGAGCAGTACTTC

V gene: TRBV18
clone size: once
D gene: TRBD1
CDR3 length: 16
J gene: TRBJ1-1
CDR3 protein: CASSLHRDRGSIEAFF
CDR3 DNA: TGTGCCAGCTCACTACACCGGGACAGGGGGTCAATTGAAGCTTTCTTT

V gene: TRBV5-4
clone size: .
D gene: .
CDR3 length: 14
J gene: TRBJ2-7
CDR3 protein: CASSLATRLGEQYF
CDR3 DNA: TGTGCCAGCAGCTTGGCGACTAGATTGGGTGAGCAGTACTTC

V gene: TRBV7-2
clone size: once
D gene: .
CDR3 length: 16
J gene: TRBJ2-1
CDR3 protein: CASSFRAQGIYNEQFF
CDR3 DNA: TGTGCCAGCAGCTTTCGTGCGCAGGGGATCTACAATGAGCAGTTCTTC

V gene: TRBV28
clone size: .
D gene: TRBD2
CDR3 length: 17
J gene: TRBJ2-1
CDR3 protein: CASSRGLAGGPHNEQFF
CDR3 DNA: TGTGCCAGCAGTCGGGGACTAGCGGGAGGTCCTCACAATGAGCAGTTCTTC

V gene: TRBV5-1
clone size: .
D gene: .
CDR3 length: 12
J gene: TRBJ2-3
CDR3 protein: CASSLTGDTQYF
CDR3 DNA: TGCGCCAGCAGCTTGACAGGGGATACGCAGTATTTT

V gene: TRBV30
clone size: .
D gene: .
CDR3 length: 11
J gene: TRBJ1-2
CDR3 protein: CAWRQLGGYTF
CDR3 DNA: TGTGCCTGGAGGCAACTCGGTGGCTACACCTTC

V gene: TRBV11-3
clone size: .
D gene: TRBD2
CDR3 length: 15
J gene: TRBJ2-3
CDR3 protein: CASSSRGSKTDTQYF
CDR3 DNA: TGTGCCAGCAGCTCCCGCGGGAGTAAGACAGATACGCAGTATTTT

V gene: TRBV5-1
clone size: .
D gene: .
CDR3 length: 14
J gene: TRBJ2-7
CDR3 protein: CASSLEANSYEQYF
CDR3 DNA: TGCGCCAGCAGCTTGGAAGCCAACTCCTACGAGCAGTACTTC

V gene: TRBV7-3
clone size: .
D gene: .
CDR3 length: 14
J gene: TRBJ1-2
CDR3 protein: CASSQTAGRGGYTF
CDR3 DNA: TGTGCCAGCAGCCAAACCGCAGGGAGGGGAGGCTACACCTTC